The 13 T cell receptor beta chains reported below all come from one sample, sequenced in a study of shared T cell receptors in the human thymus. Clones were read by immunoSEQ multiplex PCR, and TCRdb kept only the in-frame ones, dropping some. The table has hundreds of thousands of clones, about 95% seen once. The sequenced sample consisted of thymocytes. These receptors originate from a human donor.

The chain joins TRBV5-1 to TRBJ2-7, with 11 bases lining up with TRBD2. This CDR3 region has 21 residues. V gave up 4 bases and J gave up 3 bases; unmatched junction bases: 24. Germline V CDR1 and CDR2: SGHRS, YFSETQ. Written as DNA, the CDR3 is TGCGCCAGCAGCAGGGGACTAGCGGCAGGCTCTCGTCTCCCTCGAGGCTACGAGCAGTACTTC. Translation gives CASSRGLAAGSRLPRGYEQYF.

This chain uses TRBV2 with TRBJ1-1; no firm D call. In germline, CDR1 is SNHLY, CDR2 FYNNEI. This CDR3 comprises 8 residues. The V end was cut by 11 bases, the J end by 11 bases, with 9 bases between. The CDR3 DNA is TGTGCCGGAAGGGAGGCTTTCTTT. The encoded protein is CAGREAFF.

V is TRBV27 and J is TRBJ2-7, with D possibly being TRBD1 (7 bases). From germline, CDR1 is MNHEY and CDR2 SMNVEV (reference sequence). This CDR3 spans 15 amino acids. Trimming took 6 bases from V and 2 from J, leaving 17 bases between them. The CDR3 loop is CASRAWGDRPYEQYF. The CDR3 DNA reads TGTGCCAGCAGAGCGTGGGGGGACAGACCCTACGAGCAGTACTTC.

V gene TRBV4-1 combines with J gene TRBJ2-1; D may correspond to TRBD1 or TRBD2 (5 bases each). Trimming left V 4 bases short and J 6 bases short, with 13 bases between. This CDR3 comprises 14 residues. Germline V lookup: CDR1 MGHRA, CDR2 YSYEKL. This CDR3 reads CASSPPGRGNEQFF. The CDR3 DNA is TGCGCCAGCAGCCCCCCGGGACGCGGCAATGAGCAGTTCTTC.

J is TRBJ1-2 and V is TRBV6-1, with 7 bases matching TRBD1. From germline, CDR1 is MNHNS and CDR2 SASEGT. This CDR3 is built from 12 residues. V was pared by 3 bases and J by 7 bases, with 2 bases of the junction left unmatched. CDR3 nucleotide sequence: TGTGCCAGCAGTGATTCAGGGGGTGGCTACACCTTC. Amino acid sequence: CASSDSGGGYTF.

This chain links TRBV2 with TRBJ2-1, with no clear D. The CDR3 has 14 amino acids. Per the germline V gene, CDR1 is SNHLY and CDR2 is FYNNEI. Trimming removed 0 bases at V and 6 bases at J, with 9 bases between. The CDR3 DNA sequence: TGTGCCAGCAGTGAAGCCGAGACTCTCAATGAGCAGTTCTTC. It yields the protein CASSEAETLNEQFF.

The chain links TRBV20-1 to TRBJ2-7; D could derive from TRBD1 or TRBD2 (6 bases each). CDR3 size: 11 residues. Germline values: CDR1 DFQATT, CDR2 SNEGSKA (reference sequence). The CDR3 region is CSQITGRQQYF. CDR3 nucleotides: TGCAGCCAAATTACAGGGAGGCAGCAGTACTTC.

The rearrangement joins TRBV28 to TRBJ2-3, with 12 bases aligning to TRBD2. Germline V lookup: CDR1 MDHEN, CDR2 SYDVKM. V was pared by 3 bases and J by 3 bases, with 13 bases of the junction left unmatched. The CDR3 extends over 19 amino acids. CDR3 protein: CASSFSLTSGSVGTDTQYF. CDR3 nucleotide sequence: TGTGCCAGCAGTTTTTCCCTGACTAGCGGGAGTGTTGGAACAGATACGCAGTATTTT. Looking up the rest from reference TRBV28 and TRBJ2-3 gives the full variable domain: DVKVTQSSRYLVKRTGEKVFLECVQDMDHENMFWYRQDPGLGLRLIYFSYDVKMKEKGDIPEGYSVSREKKERFSLILESASTNQTSMYLCASSFSLTSGSVGTDTQYFGPGTRLTVL.

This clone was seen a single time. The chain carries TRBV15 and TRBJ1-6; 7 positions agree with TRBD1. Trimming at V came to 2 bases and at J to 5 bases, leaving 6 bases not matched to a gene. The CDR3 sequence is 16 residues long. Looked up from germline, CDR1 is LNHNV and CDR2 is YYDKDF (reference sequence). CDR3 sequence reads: CATSRRIGQDNSPLHF. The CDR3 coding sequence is TGTGCCACCAGCAGAAGAATTGGACAGGATAATTCACCCCTCCACTTT.

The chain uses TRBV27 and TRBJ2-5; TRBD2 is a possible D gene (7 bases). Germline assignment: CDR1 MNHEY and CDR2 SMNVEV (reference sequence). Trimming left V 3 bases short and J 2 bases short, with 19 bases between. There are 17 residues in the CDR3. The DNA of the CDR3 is TGTGCCAGCAGTTTCATTAGCGGGTCGGGGACACAAGAGACCCAGTACTTC. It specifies CASSFISGSGTQETQYF.

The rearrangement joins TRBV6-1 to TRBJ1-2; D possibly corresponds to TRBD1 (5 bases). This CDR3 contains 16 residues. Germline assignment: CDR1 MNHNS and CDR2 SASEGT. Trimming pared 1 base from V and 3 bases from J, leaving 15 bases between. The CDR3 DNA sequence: TGTGCCAGCAGTGAAGATGGCCTCGGGGGGGACTATGGCTACACCTTC. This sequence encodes CASSEDGLGGDYGYTF.

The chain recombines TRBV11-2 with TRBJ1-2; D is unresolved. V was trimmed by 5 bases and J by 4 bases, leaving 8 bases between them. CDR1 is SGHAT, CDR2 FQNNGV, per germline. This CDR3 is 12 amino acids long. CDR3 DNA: TGTGCCAGCAGCCCTCCGGCCTATGGCTACACCTTC. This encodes CASSPPAYGYTF.

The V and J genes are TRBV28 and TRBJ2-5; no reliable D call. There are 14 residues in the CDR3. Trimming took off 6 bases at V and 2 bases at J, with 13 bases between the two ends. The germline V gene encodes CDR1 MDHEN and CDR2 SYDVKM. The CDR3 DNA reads TGTGCCAGCAGCCTATTGCCCATTCAAGAGACCCAGTACTTC. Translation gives CASSLLPIQETQYF. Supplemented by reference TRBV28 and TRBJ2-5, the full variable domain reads DVKVTQSSRYLVKRTGEKVFLECVQDMDHENMFWYRQDPGLGLRLIYFSYDVKMKEKGDIPEGYSVSREKKERFSLILESASTNQTSMYLCASSLLPIQETQYFGPGTRLLVL.